This T cell receptor (beta chain) was sequenced during a study of vaccination effects on CD4 cells after COVID-19. Comments on this clone: The antigen remains undetermined.

Under the ViraFEST assay, PBMC were stimulated with viral peptide pools so that antigen-specific CD4+ T cells expanded. Sequencing was performed afterwards. Investigators separated out CD4+ T cells once approximately 9 days of culture had passed. A positive SARS-CoV-2 PCR test fell between March and December 2020. Clones were sequenced by immunoSEQ multiplex PCR, and TCRdb holds only the in-frame ones, with some missing. The table has approximately 29,000 clones, 72% seen once. Here the sequenced sample was CD4+ T cells from PBMCs cultured with a peptide pool, taken before COVID-19 vaccination. This clonotype originated in a human donor who had a prior SARS-CoV-2 infection.

The CDR3 DNA is TGTGCCAGCAGCTGGACTAGCGGGACAGAGACCCAGTACTTC. Protein: CASSWTSGTETQYF. The V and J genes are TRBV11-2 and TRBJ2-5; 12 bases agree with TRBD2. Germline V gene data show CDR1 as SGHAT and CDR2 as FQNNGV. Trimming took 4 bases from V and 4 from J; bases not matched to a gene: 1. The CDR3 runs to 14 residues.